The 18 T cell receptor beta chains in this list originate from one sample, sequenced in a study of OX40 agonist ivuxolimab in advanced cancers. The data were produced by immunoSEQ multiplex PCR, yet TCRdb's version contains in-frame clones alone and is incomplete. The table shows roughly 64,000 clones, with approximately 90% occurring only once. Source: CD4+ or CD8+ T cells sorted from blood, taken in a trial of the OX40 agonist ivuxolimab. These receptors were taken from an adult with an advanced solid tumor such as melanoma, head and neck, liver or kidney cancer.

The rearrangement uses TRBV6-5 and TRBJ2-5, with unresolved D. Deletions cut 8 bases from V and 4 bases from J, with 8 bases between. The CDR3 has 11 residues. Per the germline V gene, CDR1 is MNHEY and CDR2 is SVGAGI. CDR3 protein: CASRRPETQYF. CDR3 DNA: TGTGCCAGCCGACGACCAGAGACCCAGTACTTC.

CDR3 residues: CASSPLALAGDYEQYF. The CDR3 DNA reads as TGTGCCAGCAGCCCGCTAGCACTAGCGGGAGACTACGAGCAGTACTTC. V and J are TRBV5-6 and TRBJ2-7; 11 bases are a match to TRBD2. Per germline, CDR1 SGHDT and CDR2 YYEEEE. V was clipped by 4 bases and J by 3 bases; unmatched bases: 9. This CDR3 is built from 16 residues. The full variable domain, with the rest looked up from reference TRBV5-6 and TRBJ2-7, is DAGVTQSPTHLIKTRGQQVTLRCSPKSGHDTVSWYQQALGQGPQFIFQYYEEEERQRGNFPDRFSGHQFPNYSSELNVNALLLGDSALYLCASSPLALAGDYEQYFGPGTRLTVT.

As DNA, the CDR3 is TGTGCCAGCAGTGAACTAGGACAGGGAATTGGTGAGCAGTTCTTC. Amino acid sequence: CASSELGQGIGEQFF. The chain joins TRBV6-1 to TRBJ2-1, with TRBD1 matching over 8 bases. CDR1 is MNHNS, CDR2 SASEGT, per germline. Unmatched junction bases numbered 9, after V lost 2 bases and J lost 9 bases. This CDR3 is built from 15 residues.

The table lists this clone with a count of one. The gene calls are TRBV6-1 and TRBJ2-1; 12 bases match TRBD2. V shed 3 bases, J shed 4 bases, and the junction held 4 bases outside the gene matches. The length of the CDR3 is 16 residues. Germline V gene data show CDR1 as MNHNS and CDR2 as SASEGT. CDR3 bases: TGTGCCAGCAGTGATAACGGACTAGCGGGGTACAATGAGCAGTTCTTC. Protein: CASSDNGLAGYNEQFF.

Only one count was recorded for this clone. The chain employs TRBV6-5 and TRBJ2-2; unclear D gene. The CDR3 runs 14 residues. V was shortened by 5 bases and J by 0 bases, with 7 bases between the two germline ends. Per the germline V gene, CDR1 is MNHEY and CDR2 is SVGAGI. The CDR3 region is CASSSIANTGELFF. CDR3 in DNA: TGTGCCAGCAGTAGTATAGCGAACACCGGGGAGCTGTTTTTT.

This clone came up once. V usage is TRBV5-5 and J usage is TRBJ2-7; D not certain. This CDR3 region has 13 residues. The germline gives CDR1 SGHKS, CDR2 YYEKEE (reference sequence). V lost 1 base to trimming and J lost 2 bases, with 7 bases between them. This CDR3 is CASSLMATYEQYF. CDR3 coding DNA: TGTGCCAGCAGCTTGATGGCGACCTACGAGCAGTACTTC. Variable domain in full (rest from reference TRBV5-5 and TRBJ2-7): DAGVTQSPTHLIKTRGQQVTLRCSPISGHKSVSWYQQVLGQGPQFIFQYYEKEERGRGNFPDRFSARQFPNYSSELNVNALLLGDSALYLCASSLMATYEQYFGPGTRLTVT.

The V gene is TRBV29-1, the J gene TRBJ2-5; possible D gene TRBD1, 5 bases. V was clipped by 1 base and J by 5 bases, with 11 bases between them. The CDR3 runs 13 residues. Germline V CDR1 and CDR2: SQVTM, ANQGSEA. CDR3 sequence: CSVEVPGIETQYF. The CDR3 nucleotides read TGCAGCGTTGAAGTTCCAGGGATCGAGACCCAGTACTTC.

The table lists this clone with a count of one. This chain uses TRBV29-1 with TRBJ1-2; D is unclear. The V gene's germline CDR1 is SQVTM and CDR2 ANQGSEA. The CDR3 has 15 amino acids. Trimming pared 1 base from V and 3 bases from J, leaving 15 bases between. The DNA for the CDR3 is TGCAGCGTTGAAGGGAGCTCACAGAGCTACTATGGCTACACCTTC. This encodes CSVEGSSQSYYGYTF.

The V call is TRBV27, the J call TRBJ2-3, with 9 bases matching TRBD2. Germline V gene data show CDR1 as MNHEY and CDR2 as SMNVEV (reference sequence). CDR3 length: 17 residues. The V gene end was trimmed by 5 bases and the J gene end by 0 bases; junction bases not matched to a gene: 9. Here the CDR3 DNA reads TGTGCCAGCAGTCCCAGATTAGCGGGAGATAGCACAGATACGCAGTATTTT. Translated: CASSPRLAGDSTDTQYF.

This chain uses TRBV5-4 with TRBJ1-3, with TRBD1 identical over 8 bases. Trimming took 4 bases from V and 3 from J; bases not matched to a gene: 9. The CDR3 extends over 16 amino acids. CDR1 and CDR2 from the germline V gene are SGHNT and YYREEE (reference sequence). CDR3 amino acids: CASSTQGARGGNTIYF. In DNA form, the CDR3 reads TGTGCCAGCAGCACGCAGGGGGCTCGGGGTGGAAACACCATATATTTT.

The chain recombines TRBV5-1 with TRBJ2-7; D call uncertain. The CDR3 covers 15 residues. Germline values: CDR1 SGHRS, CDR2 YFSETQ. Trimming took 2 bases from V and 0 from J, leaving 12 bases between them. The CDR3 sequence: CASSLASLSSYEQYF. The CDR3 nucleotides read TGCGCCAGCAGCTTAGCCTCGCTTTCCTCCTACGAGCAGTACTTC. The full variable domain, its missing parts supplied by reference TRBV5-1 and TRBJ2-7, is KAGVTQTPRYLIKTRGQQVTLSCSPISGHRSVSWYQQTPGQGLQFLFEYFSETQRNKGNFPGRFSGRQFSNSRSEMNVSTLELGDSALYLCASSLASLSSYEQYFGPGTRLTVT.

This clone was seen once. The V call is TRBV18, the J call TRBJ1-1; D unresolved. The CDR3 sequence is 16 residues long. CDR1 KGHSH and CDR2 LQKENI come from the germline V gene. Trimming pared 3 bases from V and 0 bases from J, leaving 14 bases between. Written as DNA, the CDR3 is TGTGCCAGCTCACCTTCACGACTTATTATGAACACTGAAGCTTTCTTT. This sequence encodes CASSPSRLIMNTEAFF.

In this sample, this clone turned up a few times. The chain is built from TRBV11-2 and TRBJ1-2; 7 bases match TRBD1. This CDR3 contains 13 residues. Germline V CDR1 and CDR2: SGHAT, FQNNGV. The V and J ends lost 2 bases and 9 bases, in that order; junction bases with no gene match: 6. Here the CDR3 reads CASSLTGESRYTF. The CDR3 coding sequence is TGTGCCAGCAGCTTAACAGGGGAAAGTCGCTACACCTTC.

The chain carries TRBV9 and TRBJ2-5; TRBD2 aligns across 10 bases. The CDR3 is 16 residues long. Germline loops: CDR1 SGDLS, CDR2 YYNGEE. V was pared by 4 bases and J by 5 bases, with 11 bases of the junction left unmatched. CDR3 bases: TGTGCCAGCAGCCGAGACCTAGCGGGAGTATATGAGACCCAGTACTTC. Translation gives CASSRDLAGVYETQYF.

The V call is TRBV5-4, the J call TRBJ1-5; 7 nucleotides agree with TRBD1. The trim removed 0 bases at V and 3 bases at J, leaving 3 bases unmatched. CDR3 length equals 15 residues. The germline V gene has CDR1 SGHNT and CDR2 YYREEE (reference sequence). CDR3 DNA: TGTGCCAGCAGCTTGGGAGGGGGCAACAATCAGCCCCAGCATTTT. It yields the protein CASSLGGGNNQPQHF.

This chain uses TRBV2 with TRBJ2-5; tentative D call: TRBD2 (5 bases). V lost 3 bases and J lost 4, with 15 bases in between. The CDR3 has 15 amino acids. In germline, CDR1 is SNHLY, CDR2 FYNNEI. CDR3 residues: CASSDRGNVGETQYF. The CDR3 DNA sequence: TGTGCCAGCAGTGACCGAGGGAATGTCGGAGAGACCCAGTACTTC.

This sequence joins TRBV19 and TRBJ2-3; D possibly corresponds to TRBD2 (6 bases). V lost 7 bases and J 5 bases, leaving 16 bases between the germline ends. The CDR3 sequence is 14 residues long. Germline CDR1 and CDR2: LNHDA and SQIVND (reference sequence). CDR3 sequence (DNA): TGTGCCAGTATGGGCGCTCGGAGGGAAGATACGCAGTATTTT. Protein: CASMGARREDTQYF.

The V gene is TRBV2, the J gene TRBJ2-2; TRBD1 matches at 7 bases. Germline values: CDR1 SNHLY, CDR2 FYNNEI. CDR3 length: 15 amino acids. Trimming took 7 bases from V and 1 from J; bases not matched to a gene: 6. As DNA, the CDR3 is TGTGCCAGCACCATGGGGACAGTGAACACCGGGGAGCTGTTTTTT. This gives the protein CASTMGTVNTGELFF.